One and the same sample provided the 21 T cell receptor beta chains below, sequenced in a study of long-term antiretroviral therapy in people with HIV. Researchers ran immunoSEQ v3.0 at survey level. Profiling relied on immunoSEQ multiplex PCR, and the TCRdb table lists in-frame clones only, not all of them. The table records 20,000 to 25,000 clones, 84% of them present only once. This specimen was unsorted PBMCs, taken 0.5 years before starting antiretroviral therapy. The origin of the receptors is a man aged 35 to 55 with HIV.

The CDR3 region has the DNA TGCGCCAGCAGCCGTTTGGCGGGGGGGCCCAATGAGCAGTTCTTC. This translates into CASSRLAGGPNEQFF. This sequence joins TRBV4-1 and TRBJ2-1; TRBD2 matches at 9 bases. The CDR3 loop spans 15 amino acids. The V and J ends lost 4 bases and 6 bases, in that order; junction bases with no gene match: 7. Germline lookup yields CDR1 MGHRA and CDR2 YSYEKL.

The V and J genes are TRBV11-2 and TRBJ2-5; tentative D call: TRBD2 (5 bases). Germline-derived CDR1 and CDR2 are SGHAT and FQNNGV. V was pared by 0 bases and J by 14 bases, with 22 bases between. The CDR3 sequence is 15 residues long. The CDR3 here is CASSLESRRSGSLYF. The CDR3 DNA is TGTGCCAGCAGCTTAGAGTCCAGGCGGAGTGGGAGTTTATACTTC.

The chain employs TRBV7-6 and TRBJ2-7; TRBD2 might be the D (5 bases). This CDR3 comprises 16 residues. CDR1 is SGHVS, CDR2 FNYEAQ, per germline. Trimming cost V 5 bases and J 3 bases, with 20 bases left between them. The CDR3, as DNA: TGTGCCAGCAGCCTAAAAGGGAGTGCCCACGGCTACGAGCAGTACTTC. It yields the protein CASSLKGSAHGYEQYF.

A note on this clone: The junction shows a germline mismatch at one end, possibly a read error. This chain uses TRBV7-7 with TRBJ2-1, with D maybe TRBD2 (7 bases). The germline gives CDR1 SSHAT, CDR2 FNYEAQ (reference sequence). The CDR3 sequence is 14 residues long. CDR3 protein: CASSLGGAGNEQFF. CDR3 in DNA: TGTGCTAGCAGCTTGGGGGGGGCTGGAAATGAGCAGTTCTTC. The entire variable domain, with the rest obtained from reference TRBV7-7 and TRBJ2-1, is as follows: GAGVSQSPRYKVTKRGQDVTLRCDPISSHATLYWYQQALGQGPEFLTYFNYEAQPDKSGLPSDRFSAERPEGSISTLTIQRTEQRDSAMYRCASSLGGAGNEQFFGPGTRLTVL.

This rearrangement joins TRBV11-2 to TRBJ2-5; D is unclear. Germline V gene data show CDR1 as SGHAT and CDR2 as FQNNGV. V was pared by 1 base and J by 5 bases, with 5 bases between. The CDR3 has 12 residues. The CDR3 is CASSLGWETQYF. Written as DNA, the CDR3 is TGTGCCAGCAGCTTAGGCTGGGAGACCCAGTACTTC.

This clone has just one count. The chain uses TRBV19 and TRBJ1-1; 7 bases align to TRBD1. After removal of 5 bases from V and 3 bases from J, the junction contained 9 bases not matched to a gene. Germline CDR1 reads LNHDA; CDR2 reads SQIVND (reference sequence). The CDR3 length is 15 residues. CDR3 amino acids: CASSPRDSLHTEAFF. CDR3 DNA sequence: TGTGCCAGTAGTCCCCGGGACAGTTTGCACACTGAAGCTTTCTTT.

The rearrangement uses TRBV18 and TRBJ2-5; 9 positions agree with TRBD1. Germline values: CDR1 KGHSH, CDR2 LQKENI. This CDR3 has 16 amino acids. V lost 3 bases and J lost 5; bases outside the gene matches: 10. As DNA, the CDR3 is TGTGCCAGCTCACCTCTCCCGGGACAGGGTTCGGAGACCCAGTACTTC. It encodes CASSPLPGQGSETQYF.

The J gene is TRBJ2-7, the V gene TRBV19; D is unclear. Per germline, CDR1 LNHDA and CDR2 SQIVND (reference sequence). The CDR3 is made up of 16 amino acids. Trimming removed 6 bases at V and 3 bases at J, with 21 bases between. Here the CDR3 reads CASRKQAVTALYEQYF. The CDR3 bases are TGTGCCAGTAGGAAGCAGGCCGTAACGGCGCTCTACGAGCAGTACTTC.

Here the CDR3 DNA reads TGCGCCAGCAGCCATGGCTTGGCGGCGGAGACCCAGTACTTC. Its translation is CASSHGLAAETQYF. The chain uses TRBV5-1 and TRBJ2-5; D unclear. Trimming stripped 4 bases from V and 5 bases from J, with 15 bases between. CDR3 length: 14 residues. Germline V gives CDR1 SGHRS, CDR2 YFSETQ.

The chain joins TRBV2 to TRBJ1-2; tentatively, D is TRBD1 (5 bases). CDR1 is SNHLY and CDR2 is FYNNEI in the germline V gene. The CDR3 sequence is 15 residues long. Trimming shortened V by 4 bases and J by 3 bases, and 15 bases separated the two germline ends. CDR3: CASSVRGHGHYGYTF. The DNA for the CDR3 is TGTGCCAGCAGTGTAAGAGGACACGGACACTATGGCTACACCTTC.

The chain couples TRBV5-6 to TRBJ2-5, with 12 bases fitting TRBD2. Germline CDR1 and CDR2: SGHDT and YYEEEE. The CDR3 is 16 residues long. V gave up 2 bases and J gave up 5 bases; unmatched junction bases: 7. This CDR3 reads CASSFWTSGIWETQYF. CDR3 DNA sequence: TGTGCCAGCAGCTTCTGGACTAGCGGGATCTGGGAGACCCAGTACTTC.

The chain has TRBV11-3 and TRBJ1-1, with D maybe TRBD1 (6 bases). The V and J ends lost 0 bases and 0 bases respectively, with 23 bases between them. The CDR3 covers 20 residues. Germline CDR1 reads SGHNT; CDR2 reads YENEEA. The CDR3 sequence: CASSLDLEIPDRYMNTEAFF. Written as DNA, the CDR3 is TGTGCCAGCAGCTTAGATCTCGAGATCCCGGACAGATACATGAACACTGAAGCTTTCTTT.

The rearrangement joins TRBV7-2 to TRBJ2-5, with 10 bases identical to TRBD2. CDR1 is SGHTA, CDR2 FQGNSA, per germline. The V gene end was trimmed by 0 bases and the J gene end by 5 bases; junction bases not matched to a gene: 12. The CDR3 is made up of 18 amino acids. The CDR3 protein is CASSLAPSGGPSGETQYF. The DNA of the CDR3 is TGTGCCAGCAGCTTAGCGCCTAGCGGGGGCCCATCCGGGGAGACCCAGTACTTC.

This chain joins TRBV19 and TRBJ1-3; possibly TRBD1 for D (6 bases). CDR3 size: 12 residues. The V end lost 7 bases, the J end lost 2 bases, and 6 bases lay between the germline ends. In germline, CDR1 is LNHDA, CDR2 SQIVND (reference sequence). The CDR3 loop reads CASKGAGNTIYF. CDR3 nucleotides: TGTGCCAGTAAGGGGGCTGGAAACACCATATATTTT.

The V and J genes are TRBV5-1 and TRBJ2-4, with TRBD1 identical over 11 bases. V lost 2 bases and J lost 5; bases outside the gene matches: 6. The germline V gene encodes CDR1 SGHRS and CDR2 YFSETQ. The length of the CDR3 is 16 residues. CDR3 region: CASSLVGTGGQNIQYF. The CDR3 DNA sequence: TGCGCCAGCAGCTTAGTGGGGACAGGGGGTCAAAACATTCAGTACTTC.

V gene TRBV9 combines with J gene TRBJ2-3; D not certain. Trimming shortened V by 3 bases and J by 4 bases, and 12 bases separated the two germline ends. This CDR3 region has 14 residues. Looked up from germline, CDR1 is SGDLS and CDR2 is YYNGEE. CDR3 loop: CASSGKGGADTQYF. The CDR3 DNA sequence: TGTGCCAGCAGCGGCAAGGGCGGTGCAGATACGCAGTATTTT.

The chain uses TRBV5-1 and TRBJ1-4; maybe TRBD1 (6 bases). CDR1 and CDR2 from the germline V gene are SGHRS and YFSETQ. V gave up 5 bases and J gave up 6 bases, with 17 bases separating them. This CDR3 is 15 amino acids long. CDR3 in amino acids: CASSHGAGAYEKLFF. CDR3 DNA sequence: TGCGCCAGCAGTCACGGGGCGGGGGCCTATGAAAAACTGTTTTTT.

This chain joins TRBV5-6 and TRBJ2-5; D unresolved. Germline values: CDR1 SGHDT, CDR2 YYEEEE. The CDR3 has 13 residues. Trimming took off 1 base at V and 5 bases at J, with 9 bases between the two ends. CDR3 sequence: CASSLLSGETQYF. Here the CDR3 DNA reads TGTGCCAGCAGCTTGTTGAGTGGGGAGACCCAGTACTTC. Using reference TRBV5-6 and TRBJ2-5 for the parts outside the CDR3, the full variable domain is DAGVTQSPTHLIKTRGQQVTLRCSPKSGHDTVSWYQQALGQGPQFIFQYYEEEERQRGNFPDRFSGHQFPNYSSELNVNALLLGDSALYLCASSLLSGETQYFGPGTRLLVL.

The J gene is TRBJ2-3, the V gene TRBV5-1; D is unresolved. Trimming stripped 7 bases from V and 3 bases from J, with 12 bases between. CDR3 length: 13 amino acids. Germline V gene sequence: CDR1 SGHRS, CDR2 YFSETQ. DNA of the CDR3: TGCGCCAGCGCCAACTCCCCGACAGATACGCAGTATTTT. It specifies CASANSPTDTQYF.

The count of this clone is one. The chain has TRBV5-4 and TRBJ2-1, with D possibly matching TRBD1 (6 bases). V was cut by 4 bases and J by 6 bases, with 20 bases left in between. CDR3 length: 16 amino acids. Germline loops: CDR1 SGHNT, CDR2 YYREEE (reference sequence). The CDR3 DNA reads as TGTGCCAGCAGCGTAGAAGGTGTGGGGGCGTTCAATGAGCAGTTCTTC. It specifies CASSVEGVGAFNEQFF.

This rearrangement joins TRBV4-3 to TRBJ2-7, with D possibly called TRBD1 or TRBD2 (5 bases each). There are 16 residues in the CDR3. Between the trimmed V and J ends, which lost 4 bases and 2 bases, there was a span of 18 bases. The V gene's germline CDR1 is LGHNA and CDR2 YSLEER. The DNA for the CDR3 is TGCGCCAGCAGCCCGAGGGTCTCCGGGACCCCCTACGAGCAGTACTTC. Translated, it gives CASSPRVSGTPYEQYF.